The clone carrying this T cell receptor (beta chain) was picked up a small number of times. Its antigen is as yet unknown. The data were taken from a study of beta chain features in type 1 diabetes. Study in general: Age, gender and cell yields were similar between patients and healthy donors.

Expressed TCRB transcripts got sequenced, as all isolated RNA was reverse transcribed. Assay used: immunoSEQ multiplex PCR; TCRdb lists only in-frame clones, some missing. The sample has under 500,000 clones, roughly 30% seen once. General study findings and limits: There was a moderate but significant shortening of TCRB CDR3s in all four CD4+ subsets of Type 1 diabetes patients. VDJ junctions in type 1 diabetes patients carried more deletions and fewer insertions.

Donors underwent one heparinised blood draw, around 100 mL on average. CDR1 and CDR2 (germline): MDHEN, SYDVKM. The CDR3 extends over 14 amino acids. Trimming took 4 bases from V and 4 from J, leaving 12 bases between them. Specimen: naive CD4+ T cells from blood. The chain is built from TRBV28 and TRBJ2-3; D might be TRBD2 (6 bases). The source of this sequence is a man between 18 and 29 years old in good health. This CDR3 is CASSYGGVADTQYF. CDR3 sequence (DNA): TGTGCCAGCAGTTATGGCGGGGTGGCAGATACGCAGTATTTT.